The 20 T cell receptor beta chains in this list originate from one sample, sequenced in a study of blood T cell repertoires in COVID-19. The protocol was immunoSEQ multiplex PCR, while the TCRdb copy is restricted to in-frame clones and leaves out a portion. The table shows about 480,000 clones, with 80% to 90% occurring only once. The sequencing input was peripheral blood. The receptors come from a man between 18 and 35 years old with COVID-19, enrolled during active disease.

The rearrangement links TRBV6-5 to TRBJ1-5; tentative D call: TRBD1 (5 bases). This CDR3 comprises 15 residues. In germline, CDR1 is MNHEY, CDR2 SVGAGI. Trimming cost V 5 bases and J 5 bases, with 16 bases left between them. CDR3 sequence: CASSPPGPGDQPQHF. In DNA form, the CDR3 reads TGTGCCAGCAGTCCGCCGGGACCGGGGGATCAGCCCCAGCATTTT.

The chain joins TRBV29-1 to TRBJ1-2; tentatively, D is TRBD1 (6 bases). The V end was cut by 6 bases, the J end by 0 bases, with 11 bases between. Per germline, CDR1 SQVTM and CDR2 ANQGSEA. This CDR3 spans 13 amino acids. The CDR3 here is CSVKDSANYGYTF. The CDR3 DNA is TGCAGCGTGAAGGACAGCGCTAACTATGGCTACACCTTC.

The chain is built from TRBV9 and TRBJ2-1; 8 nucleotides align to TRBD2. The CDR3 loop spans 11 amino acids. The V segment lost 4 bases and the J segment 10 bases; nucleotides outside the gene matches: 1. The germline gives CDR1 SGDLS, CDR2 YYNGEE. As DNA, the CDR3 is TGTGCCAGCAGCCCGGGGGGGGAGCAGTTCTTC. Protein sequence: CASSPGGEQFF.

The V gene is TRBV3-1 (or the pseudogene TRBV3-2), the J gene TRBJ2-4; the D is unclear. The CDR3 is 17 residues long. The germline gives CDR1 LGHDT, CDR2 YNNKEL (reference sequence). V was shortened by 1 base and J by 0 bases, with 13 bases between the two germline ends. The CDR3 region is CASSQGNRTPAKNIQYF. The CDR3 region has the DNA TGTGCCAGCAGCCAAGGAAACAGAACCCCAGCCAAAAACATTCAGTACTTC.

This clone was recorded only once. The chain recombines TRBV29-1 with TRBJ2-5, with TRBD1 matching 7 bases. Germline V gene data show CDR1 as SQVTM and CDR2 as ANQGSEA. V gave up 7 bases and J gave up 2 bases; unmatched junction bases: 7. This CDR3 is built from 13 residues. CDR3 in amino acids: CSARDRDQETQYF. The CDR3 nucleotides read TGCAGCGCAAGAGACAGGGATCAAGAGACCCAGTACTTC.

This clone was found once. V is TRBV30 and J is TRBJ2-1; D remains ambiguous. Germline V gene lookup returns CDR1 GTSNPN and CDR2 SVGIG (reference sequence). This CDR3 spans 14 amino acids. Trimming stripped 1 base from V and 3 bases from J, with 10 bases between. CDR3 in amino acids: CAWSESAVYNEQFF. CDR3 DNA sequence: TGTGCCTGGAGTGAATCGGCGGTCTACAATGAGCAGTTCTTC.

This clone has just one count. The rearrangement uses TRBV18 and TRBJ2-1, with 8 nucleotides matching TRBD2. J lost 8 bases, V lost 5 bases, and 11 bases had no gene match. Germline V gives CDR1 KGHSH, CDR2 LQKENI. The CDR3 contains 15 residues. CDR3 bases: TGTGCCAGCTCAACCGGGAGGGCCACCTTCGATGAGCAGTTCTTC. Translation gives CASSTGRATFDEQFF.

The chain couples TRBV9 to TRBJ2-7; 8 bases are shared with TRBD2. V lost 4 bases to trimming and J lost 1 base; unmatched junction nucleotides: 16. The CDR3 consists of 18 residues. Germline V gene sequence: CDR1 SGDLS, CDR2 YYNGEE. CDR3 coding DNA: TGTGCCAGCAGCCCCCGGGGGAGCGGGGGTACAAATTCCTACGAGCAGTACTTC. It is translated as CASSPRGSGGTNSYEQYF. The whole variable domain, remainder taken from reference TRBV9 and TRBJ2-7, is DSGVTQTPKHLITATGQRVTLRCSPRSGDLSVYWYQQSLDQGLQFLIQYYNGEERAKGNILERFSAQQFPDLHSELNLSSLELGDSALYFCASSPRGSGGTNSYEQYFGPGTRLTVT.

The genes are TRBV6-5 and TRBJ2-7; a weak D match, TRBD2 (5 bases). This CDR3 comprises 13 residues. Germline V lookup: CDR1 MNHEY, CDR2 SVGAGI. Trimming cost V 3 bases and J 6 bases, with 12 bases left between them. CDR3: CASSYTGSTEQYF. CDR3 nucleotide sequence: TGTGCCAGCAGTTATACGGGGTCCACCGAGCAGTACTTC.

J is TRBJ2-3 and V is TRBV7-2; 12 positions agree with TRBD2. The V segment lost 5 bases and the J segment 4 bases; nucleotides outside the gene matches: 4. Germline CDR1 and CDR2: SGHTA and FQGNSA. CDR3 length: 15 residues. The CDR3 sequence: CASSRLAGVADTQYF. CDR3 in DNA: TGTGCCAGCAGCAGACTAGCGGGAGTAGCAGATACGCAGTATTTT.

This chain uses TRBV7-8 with TRBJ1-3; 9 bases fit TRBD1. The junction had 2 bases not matched to a gene; V was cut back by 3 bases and J by 2 bases. CDR1 and CDR2 from the germline V gene are SGHVS and FQNEAQ. This CDR3 contains 15 residues. CDR3 residues: CASSFGQGTGNTIYF. The CDR3 nucleotides read TGTGCCAGCAGCTTTGGACAGGGGACTGGAAACACCATATATTTT.

The V gene is TRBV5-1, the J gene TRBJ2-1; possibly TRBD1 for D (6 bases). V was trimmed by 0 bases and J by 5 bases, leaving 12 bases between them. Per the germline V gene, CDR1 is SGHRS and CDR2 is YFSETQ. The CDR3 runs to 15 residues. The CDR3 reads CASSLAGGGNNEQFF. CDR3 bases: TGCGCCAGCAGCTTGGCTGGGGGCGGAAACAATGAGCAGTTCTTC. Full variable domain (outside the CDR3, taken from reference TRBV5-1 and TRBJ2-1): KAGVTQTPRYLIKTRGQQVTLSCSPISGHRSVSWYQQTPGQGLQFLFEYFSETQRNKGNFPGRFSGRQFSNSRSEMNVSTLELGDSALYLCASSLAGGGNNEQFFGPGTRLTVL.

The chain is built from TRBV5-1 and TRBJ2-1, with 9 bases identical to TRBD1. The V gene's germline CDR1 is SGHRS and CDR2 YFSETQ. After removal of 3 bases from V and 5 bases from J, the junction contained 12 bases not matched to a gene. This CDR3 is 17 amino acids long. In nucleotides, the CDR3 is TGCGCCAGCAGCTACCTTAACCGGGACAGGGTCCACAATGAGCAGTTCTTC. It translates to CASSYLNRDRVHNEQFF. The full variable domain, in which reference TRBV5-1 and TRBJ2-1 provide the parts outside the CDR3, is KAGVTQTPRYLIKTRGQQVTLSCSPISGHRSVSWYQQTPGQGLQFLFEYFSETQRNKGNFPGRFSGRQFSNSRSEMNVSTLELGDSALYLCASSYLNRDRVHNEQFFGPGTRLTVL.

This clone was detected only once. This chain links TRBV3-1 (or the pseudogene TRBV3-2) with TRBJ1-2; 7 bases are a match to TRBD1. CDR3 length: 12 residues. In germline, CDR1 is LGHDT, CDR2 YNNKEL (reference sequence). The J segment lost 12 bases and the V segment lost 0 bases, leaving 4 bases of the junction unmatched. Here the CDR3 DNA reads TGTGCCAGCAGCCAAGAAGGAACAGGGGACACCTTC. Protein sequence: CASSQEGTGDTF.

This clone was seen once. The CDR3: CAWSPTGGNQPQHF. The CDR3 region has the DNA TGTGCCTGGAGCCCGACGGGGGGCAATCAGCCCCAGCATTTT. The V call is TRBV30, the J call TRBJ1-5; TRBD1 is a possible D gene (5 bases). Trimming pared 3 bases from V and 2 bases from J, leaving 11 bases between. This CDR3 contains 14 residues. The germline V gene encodes CDR1 GTSNPN and CDR2 SVGIG (reference sequence).

The chain carries TRBV11-2 and TRBJ2-2, with TRBD2 as a possible D gene (6 bases). The CDR3 covers 16 residues. Trimming removed 5 bases at V and 1 base at J, with 14 bases between. CDR1 is SGHAT, CDR2 FQNNGV, per germline. The CDR3 coding sequence is TGTGCCAGCAGCAACCGCGGGGCAGGGAACACCGGGGAGCTGTTTTTT. It translates to CASSNRGAGNTGELFF.

J is TRBJ2-5 and V is TRBV24-1; no reliable D call. V was cut by 3 bases and J by 1 base, with 8 bases left in between. CDR3 length: 14 residues. Germline loops: CDR1 KGHDR, CDR2 SFDVKD. The DNA for the CDR3 is TGTGCCACCAGTGATACTTACAGCCAAGAGACCCAGTACTTC. The encoded protein is CATSDTYSQETQYF.

The chain recombines TRBV7-9 with TRBJ2-7; the match to TRBD2 covers 8 bases. Unmatched junction bases numbered 9, after V lost 0 bases and J lost 5 bases. Germline V gene lookup returns CDR1 SEHNR and CDR2 FQNEAQ (reference sequence). This CDR3 is 16 amino acids long. CDR3 sequence (DNA): TGTGCCAGCAGCTTAGCCCTAGCGGGCCTCACCAACGAGCAGTACTTC. Translating it yields CASSLALAGLTNEQYF.

This clone has just one count. The gene calls are TRBV11-2 and TRBJ1-1; maybe TRBD1 (6 bases). Germline CDR1 is SGHAT and CDR2 is FQNNGV. The CDR3 consists of 15 residues. Trimming cost V 5 bases and J 1 base, with 14 bases left between them. The CDR3 coding sequence is TGTGCCAGCAGCGTAGCAGGGGCATGGAACACTGAAGCTTTCTTT. Translation: CASSVAGAWNTEAFF. Drawing the rest from reference TRBV11-2 and TRBJ1-1, the complete variable domain is EAGVAQSPRYKIIEKRQSVAFWCNPISGHATLYWYQQILGQGPKLLIQFQNNGVVDDSQLPKDRFSAERLKGVDSTLKIQPAKLEDSAVYLCASSVAGAWNTEAFFGQGTRLTVV.

The genes are TRBV7-8 and TRBJ1-6; D is undetermined. The germline gives CDR1 SGHVS, CDR2 FQNEAQ. The CDR3 has 12 amino acids. Trimming shortened V by 5 bases and J by 7 bases, and 6 bases separated the two germline ends. DNA for the CDR3: TGTGCCAGCAGCCGACCGAATTCACCCCTCCACTTT. It encodes CASSRPNSPLHF. Combining the CDR3 with reference TRBV7-8 and TRBJ1-6 gives the whole variable domain GAGVSQSPRYKVAKRGQDVALRCDPISGHVSLFWYQQALGQGPEFLTYFQNEAQLDKSGLPSDRFFAERPEGSVSTLKIQRTQQEDSAVYLCASSRPNSPLHFGNGTRLTVT.